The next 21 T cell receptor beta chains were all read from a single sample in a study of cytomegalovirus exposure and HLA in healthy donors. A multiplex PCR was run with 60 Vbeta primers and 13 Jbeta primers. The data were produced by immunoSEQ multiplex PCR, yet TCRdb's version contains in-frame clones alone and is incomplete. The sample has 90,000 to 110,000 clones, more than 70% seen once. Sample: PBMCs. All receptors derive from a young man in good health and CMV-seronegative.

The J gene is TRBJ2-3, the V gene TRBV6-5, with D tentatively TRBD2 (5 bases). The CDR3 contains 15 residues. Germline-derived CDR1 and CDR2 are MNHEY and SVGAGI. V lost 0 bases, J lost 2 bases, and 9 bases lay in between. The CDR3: CASSYSRGSTDTQYF. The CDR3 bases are TGTGCCAGCAGTTACTCCCGGGGTTCCACAGATACGCAGTATTTT.

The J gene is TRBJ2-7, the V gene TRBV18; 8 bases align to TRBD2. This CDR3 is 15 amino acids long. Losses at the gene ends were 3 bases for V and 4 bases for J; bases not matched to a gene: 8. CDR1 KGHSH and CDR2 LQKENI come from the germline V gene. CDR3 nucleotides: TGTGCCAGCTCACCCACCGGGACTAGTCTTTACGAGCAGTACTTC. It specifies CASSPTGTSLYEQYF.

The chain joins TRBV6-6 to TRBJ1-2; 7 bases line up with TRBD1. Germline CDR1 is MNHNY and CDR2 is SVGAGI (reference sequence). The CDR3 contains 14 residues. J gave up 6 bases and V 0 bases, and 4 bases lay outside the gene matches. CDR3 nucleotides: TGTGCCAGCAGTTACTCGACAGGGTTTCATGGCTACACCTTC. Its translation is CASSYSTGFHGYTF.

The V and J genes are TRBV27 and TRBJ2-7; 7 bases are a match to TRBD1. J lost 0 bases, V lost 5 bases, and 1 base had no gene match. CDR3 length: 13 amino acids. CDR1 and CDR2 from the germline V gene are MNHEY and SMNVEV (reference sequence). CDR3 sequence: CASSRDSSYEQYF. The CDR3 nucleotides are TGTGCCAGCAGTCGGGACAGCTCCTACGAGCAGTACTTC.

In nucleotides, the CDR3 is TGTGCCAGCTCACTCGGGACTAGCGGCACAGATACGCAGTATTTT. It yields the protein CASSLGTSGTDTQYF. V is TRBV18 and J is TRBJ2-3; TRBD2 aligns across 10 bases. CDR3 length: 15 amino acids. V was pared by 4 bases and J by 1 base, with 2 bases of the junction left unmatched. The V gene's germline CDR1 is KGHSH and CDR2 LQKENI.

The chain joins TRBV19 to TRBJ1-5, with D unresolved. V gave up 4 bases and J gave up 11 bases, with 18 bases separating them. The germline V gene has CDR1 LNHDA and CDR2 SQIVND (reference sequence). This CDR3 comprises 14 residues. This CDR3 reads CASSRADRVMAQHF. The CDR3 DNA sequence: TGTGCCAGTAGTAGAGCCGACCGGGTGATGGCCCAGCATTTT.

CDR3 DNA sequence: TGCGCCAGCACCCCGGGAGAGGGCCCCTACGAGCAGTACTTC. Translated: CASTPGEGPYEQYF. The rearrangement joins TRBV5-1 to TRBJ2-7; possible D gene TRBD2, 6 bases. This CDR3 contains 14 residues. The germline V and J ends were trimmed by 6 bases and 2 bases, with 15 bases remaining between them. CDR1 and CDR2 from the germline V gene are SGHRS and YFSETQ.

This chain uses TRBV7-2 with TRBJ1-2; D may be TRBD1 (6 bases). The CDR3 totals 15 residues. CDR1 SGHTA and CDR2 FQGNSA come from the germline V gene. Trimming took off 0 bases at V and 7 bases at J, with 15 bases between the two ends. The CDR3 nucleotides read TGTGCCAGCAGCTTAGCGCCAGCAGGGGATGGTGGCTACACCTTC. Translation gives CASSLAPAGDGGYTF.

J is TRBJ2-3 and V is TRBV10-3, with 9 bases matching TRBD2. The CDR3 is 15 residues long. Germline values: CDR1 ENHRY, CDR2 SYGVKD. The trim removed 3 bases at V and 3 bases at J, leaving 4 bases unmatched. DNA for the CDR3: TGTGCCATCAGTGAACCAGCGGGGGGTACAGATACGCAGTATTTT. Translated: CAISEPAGGTDTQYF.

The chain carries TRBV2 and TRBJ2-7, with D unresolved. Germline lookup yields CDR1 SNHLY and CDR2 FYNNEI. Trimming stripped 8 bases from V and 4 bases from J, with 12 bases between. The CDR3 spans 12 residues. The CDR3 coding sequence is TGTGCCAGCTCTTCCGGAGTATACGAGCAGTACTTC. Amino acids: CASSSGVYEQYF.

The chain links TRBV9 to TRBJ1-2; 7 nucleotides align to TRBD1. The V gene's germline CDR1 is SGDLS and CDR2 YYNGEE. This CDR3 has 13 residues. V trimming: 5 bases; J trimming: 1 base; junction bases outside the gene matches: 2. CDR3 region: CASRGTVNYGYTF. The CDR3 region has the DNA TGTGCCAGCAGGGGGACAGTTAACTATGGCTACACCTTC.

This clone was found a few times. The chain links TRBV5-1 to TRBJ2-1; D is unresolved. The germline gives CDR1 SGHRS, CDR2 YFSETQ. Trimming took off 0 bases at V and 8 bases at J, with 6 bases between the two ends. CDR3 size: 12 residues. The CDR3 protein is CASSLGEDEQFF. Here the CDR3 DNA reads TGCGCCAGCAGCTTGGGCGAGGATGAGCAGTTCTTC.

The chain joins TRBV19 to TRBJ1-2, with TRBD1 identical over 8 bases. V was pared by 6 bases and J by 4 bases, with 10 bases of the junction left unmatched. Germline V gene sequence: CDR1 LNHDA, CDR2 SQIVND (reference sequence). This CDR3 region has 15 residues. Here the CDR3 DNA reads TGTGCCAGTAGCCCCCCGGACAGGGTTTCCTATGGCTACACCTTC. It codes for CASSPPDRVSYGYTF.

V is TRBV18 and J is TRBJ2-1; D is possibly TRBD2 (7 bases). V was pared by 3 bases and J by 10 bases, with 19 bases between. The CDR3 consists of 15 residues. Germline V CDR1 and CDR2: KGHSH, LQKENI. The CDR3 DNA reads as TGTGCCAGCTCACCGGGGGCCGCGGGGGAGGAAGAGCAGTTCTTC. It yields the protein CASSPGAAGEEEQFF.

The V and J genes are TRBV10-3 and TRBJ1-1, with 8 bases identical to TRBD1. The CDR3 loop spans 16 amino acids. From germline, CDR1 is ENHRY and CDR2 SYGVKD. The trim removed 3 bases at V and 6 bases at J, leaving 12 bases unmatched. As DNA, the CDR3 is TGTGCCATCAGTGATCCTACCCAGGGGGCGCATGCTGAAGCTTTCTTT. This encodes CAISDPTQGAHAEAFF.

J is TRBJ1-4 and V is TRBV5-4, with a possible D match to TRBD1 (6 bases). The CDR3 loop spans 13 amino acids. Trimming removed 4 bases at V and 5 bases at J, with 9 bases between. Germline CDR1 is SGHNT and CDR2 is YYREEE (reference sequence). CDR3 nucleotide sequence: TGTGCCAGCAGCCCTGGACAGAATGAAAAACTGTTTTTT. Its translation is CASSPGQNEKLFF.

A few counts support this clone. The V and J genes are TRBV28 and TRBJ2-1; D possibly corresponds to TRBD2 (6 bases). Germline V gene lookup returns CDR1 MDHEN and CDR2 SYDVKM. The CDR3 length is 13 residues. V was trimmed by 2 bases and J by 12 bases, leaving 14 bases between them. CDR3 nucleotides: TGTGCCAGCAGTTTAAGGGTCGGGGACTCGCAGTTCTTC. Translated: CASSLRVGDSQFF.

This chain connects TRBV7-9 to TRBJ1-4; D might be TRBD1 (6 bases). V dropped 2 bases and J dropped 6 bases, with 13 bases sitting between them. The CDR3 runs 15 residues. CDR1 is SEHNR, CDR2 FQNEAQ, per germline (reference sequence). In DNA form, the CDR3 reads TGTGCCAGCAGCTTAACAGGGAGATGGGATGAAAAACTGTTTTTT. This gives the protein CASSLTGRWDEKLFF.

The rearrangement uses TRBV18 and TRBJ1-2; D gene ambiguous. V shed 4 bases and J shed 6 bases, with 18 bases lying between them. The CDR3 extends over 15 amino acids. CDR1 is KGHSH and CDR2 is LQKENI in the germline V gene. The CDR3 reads CASSLIQDSRNGYTF. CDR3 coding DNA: TGTGCCAGCTCACTCATCCAGGATTCTCGGAATGGCTACACCTTC.

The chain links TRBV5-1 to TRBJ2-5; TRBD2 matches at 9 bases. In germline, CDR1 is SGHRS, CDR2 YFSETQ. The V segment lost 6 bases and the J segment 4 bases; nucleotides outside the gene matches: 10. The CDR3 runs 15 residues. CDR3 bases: TGCGCCAGCACAAGAGGAAGCGGGAGGAGAGAGACCCAGTACTTC. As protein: CASTRGSGRRETQYF.

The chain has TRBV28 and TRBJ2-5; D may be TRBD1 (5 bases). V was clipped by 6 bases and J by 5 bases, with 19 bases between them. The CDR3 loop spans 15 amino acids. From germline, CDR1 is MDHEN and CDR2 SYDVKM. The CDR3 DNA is TGTGCCAGCAGACGATGGACAAGCCTCCAGGAGACCCAGTACTTC. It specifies CASRRWTSLQETQYF.